Reported below is one TCR beta chain. Its antigen is currently unknown. This sample is drawn from a study of cytomegalovirus exposure and HLA in healthy donors. General study points: The authors listed around 150 TCR beta chains as cytomegalovirus-associated. TCR beta sequences reportedly predicted most subjects' HLA-A and HLA-B alleles accurately. Through in vitro validation, three CMV-associated chains were shown to be specific for CMV antigens.

Primers included in the PCR were 60 Vbeta and 13 Jbeta primers. Sequencing used immunoSEQ multiplex PCR; TCRdb keeps in-frame clones, though not all of them. Of about 140,000 clones in the sample, about 83% are singletons; the top ten hold about 5.5%. Sequencing used PBMCs. The TCR originated in a woman between 25 and 40 years old in good health and CMV-seronegative.

CDR3: CASSLIRGSGNTIYF. The CDR3 DNA reads as TGTGCCAGCAGTTTAATTAGGGGCTCTGGAAACACCATATATTTT. The chain combines TRBV28 with TRBJ1-3; D may be TRBD1 (5 bases). Looked up from germline, CDR1 is MDHEN and CDR2 is SYDVKM. The length of the CDR3 is 15 residues. Trimming pared 2 bases from V and 0 bases from J, leaving 8 bases between.